This T cell receptor (beta chain) was recovered during a study of PD-L1 blockade in urothelial cancer. Time point: peripheral blood 6 weeks after treatment start. The sample holds one count of this clone. V was pared by 4 bases and J by 7 bases, with 7 bases of the junction left unmatched. This CDR3 is 15 amino acids long. Germline V lookup: CDR1 SGHTA, CDR2 FQGNSA. This table comes from immunoSEQ multiplex PCR, and its TCRdb copy is limited to in-frame clones, with some not included. This sample has roughly 120,000 clones; approximately 90% occur once, and the top ten carry 3% to 4.5%. The source is a man in his sixties with urothelial cancer. The chain recombines TRBV7-2 with TRBJ2-7; TRBD2 agrees at 13 bases. Specimen: PBMCs, collected around atezolizumab (anti-PD-L1) treatment. The CDR3 bases are TGTGCCAGCAGCTCACTAGCGGGAGGGCTCTTGGAGCAGTACTTC. It translates to CASSSLAGGLLEQYF.